This passage covers 5 T cell receptor beta chains from one sample sequenced in a study of blood T cell repertoires in COVID-19. TCRdb keeps only in-frame clones here, not all; method: immunoSEQ multiplex PCR. The sample yields fewer than 200,000 clones, 83% seen once. Sequenced sample: peripheral blood. The receptors were gathered from a woman aged 80 or over with acute or convalescent COVID-19.

This clone was seen a single time. The rearrangement uses TRBV7-9 and TRBJ1-5; D gene uncertain. V was pared by 5 bases and J by 7 bases, with 12 bases between. This CDR3 spans 13 amino acids. Germline CDR1 SEHNR, CDR2 FQNEAQ (reference sequence). CDR3 sequence reads: CASSLDARQPQHF. The CDR3 DNA sequence: TGTGCCAGCAGCCTAGACGCGCGGCAGCCCCAGCATTTT.

V and J are TRBV28 and TRBJ1-5, with 7 bases fitting TRBD1. J gave up 6 bases and V 8 bases, and 7 bases lay outside the gene matches. The CDR3 has 13 amino acids. Germline V lookup: CDR1 MDHEN, CDR2 SYDVKM. The CDR3 DNA is TGTGCCAGCTCTGGACAGGTACCTCAGCCCCAGCATTTT. Its protein is CASSGQVPQPQHF. The full variable domain, its missing parts supplied by reference TRBV28 and TRBJ1-5, is DVKVTQSSRYLVKRTGEKVFLECVQDMDHENMFWYRQDPGLGLRLIYFSYDVKMKEKGDIPEGYSVSREKKERFSLILESASTNQTSMYLCASSGQVPQPQHFGDGTRLSIL.

The chain combines TRBV18 with TRBJ2-6; 10 bases map to TRBD1. Germline V CDR1 and CDR2: KGHSH, LQKENI. V lost 4 bases, J lost 0 bases, and 12 bases stayed unmatched. CDR3 size: 20 residues. The CDR3 DNA reads TGTGCCAGCTCACAGACGACAGGGGGCGTCACAAGCTCTGGGGCCAACGTCCTGACTTTC. Translated: CASSQTTGGVTSSGANVLTF.

There are a few counts of this clone. The chain combines TRBV7-9 with TRBJ1-3; tentative D call: TRBD1 (6 bases). The CDR3 is made up of 17 amino acids. The V and J ends lost 3 bases and 9 bases respectively, with 24 bases between them. CDR1 and CDR2 (germline): SEHNR, FQNEAQ (reference sequence). The CDR3 reads CASSLGAPGPKGRTIYF. CDR3 coding DNA: TGTGCCAGCAGCTTGGGGGCCCCCGGGCCAAAAGGGCGCACCATATATTTT.

The V gene is TRBV6-6, the J gene TRBJ2-7; 8 nucleotides agree with TRBD1. With 5 bases clipped from V and 6 bases from J, the junction kept 9 bases outside the gene matches. Per the germline V gene, CDR1 is MNHNY and CDR2 is SVGAGI (reference sequence). The CDR3 contains 14 residues. The CDR3 nucleotides read TGTGCCAGCAGTCAGACAGGGGATAGAGGCGAGCAGTACTTC. It encodes CASSQTGDRGEQYF.